The 6 T cell receptor beta chains reported below all come from one sample, sequenced in a study of T cell changes during pregnancy in multiple sclerosis. Libraries were prepared by immunoSEQ multiplex PCR; TCRdb keeps only in-frame clonotypes and omits some of them. The table has about 97,000 clones, approximately 90% seen once. The specimen was peripheral blood, collected in the second trimester of pregnancy. These TCRs come from a female donor in good health, enrolled as a control in a pregnancy study.

The chain is built from TRBV19 and TRBJ1-6, with D possibly being TRBD1 (5 bases). Germline V gene lookup returns CDR1 LNHDA and CDR2 SQIVND (reference sequence). Trimming took off 3 bases at V and 6 bases at J, with 9 bases between the two ends. CDR3 length: 14 residues. CDR3 protein: CASSMRGLNSPLHF. In DNA, the CDR3 is TGTGCCAGTAGTATGAGGGGACTTAATTCACCCCTCCACTTT.

The chain employs TRBV7-9 and TRBJ2-7; D remains ambiguous. Per germline, CDR1 SEHNR and CDR2 FQNEAQ (reference sequence). The CDR3 has 16 residues. Trimming stripped 4 bases from V and 4 bases from J, with 20 bases between. The CDR3 loop reads CASSSTAPGGLYEQYF. The DNA of the CDR3 is TGTGCCAGCAGCTCGACCGCCCCTGGCGGTCTATACGAGCAGTACTTC.

This chain links TRBV11-2 with TRBJ2-7; 8 bases line up with TRBD1. The CDR3 spans 14 residues. CDR1 and CDR2 (germline): SGHAT, FQNNGV. V lost 5 bases, J lost 7 bases, and 10 bases stayed unmatched. The CDR3: CASSPGTGSWEQYF. The CDR3 coding sequence is TGTGCCAGCAGCCCGGGGACAGGATCGTGGGAGCAGTACTTC.

This clone showed up just a few times. This chain links TRBV7-2 with TRBJ2-7; D is undetermined. Trimming took off 1 base at V and 2 bases at J, with 12 bases between the two ends. The CDR3 is 15 residues long. The germline V gene has CDR1 SGHTA and CDR2 FQGNSA. The CDR3 is CASSLEAYRAYEQYF. In DNA form, the CDR3 reads TGTGCCAGCAGCTTAGAGGCATATCGGGCCTACGAGCAGTACTTC. The entire variable domain, with the rest obtained from reference TRBV7-2 and TRBJ2-7, is as follows: GAGVSQSPSNKVTEKGKDVELRCDPISGHTALYWYRQSLGQGLEFLIYFQGNSAPDKSGLPSDRFSAERTGGSVSTLTIQRTQQEDSAVYLCASSLEAYRAYEQYFGPGTRLTVT.

J is TRBJ1-6 and V is TRBV5-1; 8 bases match TRBD1. Trimming took 4 bases from V and 10 from J; bases not matched to a gene: 10. From germline, CDR1 is SGHRS and CDR2 YFSETQ. The CDR3 extends over 15 amino acids. The CDR3 spells CASSHPDRVGSPLHF. The DNA of the CDR3 is TGCGCCAGCAGCCACCCGGACAGGGTCGGCTCACCCCTCCACTTT.

The chain has TRBV7-9 and TRBJ2-1, with TRBD2 identical over 14 bases. In germline, CDR1 is SEHNR, CDR2 FQNEAQ (reference sequence). Trimming cost V 4 bases and J 3 bases; bases outside gene matches: 8. The CDR3 has 18 residues. CDR3 sequence reads: CASSSTSGRVGIYNEQFF. CDR3 in DNA: TGTGCCAGCAGCTCGACTAGCGGGAGGGTGGGGATCTACAATGAGCAGTTCTTC.